This T cell receptor (beta chain) was identified in a study of cytomegalovirus exposure and HLA in healthy donors. Study-level points and caveats: On later analysis, the bulk of CMV-associated TCR beta chains appeared to be HLA-restricted. Only CMV serostatus was available as immune exposure information. Common viral pathogens seemed, in a later analysis, to connect with several of the most significant clusters.

In the case of this clone: The antigen remains undetermined.

This CDR3 contains 13 residues. After removal of 9 bases from V and 4 bases from J, the junction contained 2 bases not matched to a gene. Germline loops: CDR1 SNHLY, CDR2 FYNNEI. Among the donors, all were healthy bone marrow donors. PCR primers comprised 60 Vbeta and 13 Jbeta primers. Data came from immunoSEQ multiplex PCR; TCRdb stores just in-frame clones and leaves some out. This sample has approximately 160,000 clones, with roughly 82% found just once. Input material: PBMCs. The chain uses TRBV2 and TRBJ1-5; 11 bases map to TRBD1. The sequence derives from a woman in her forties or fifties in good health and CMV-seropositive. The DNA for the CDR3 is TGTGCCAGTGGGGACAGGGGGAATCAGCCCCAGCATTTT. Protein: CASGDRGNQPQHF.